The 28 T cell receptor beta chains below were found in one sample sequenced in a study of beta chain features in type 1 diabetes. What was sequenced were expressed TCRB transcripts, since all of the isolated RNA had been reverse transcribed. Measured with immunoSEQ multiplex PCR; TCRdb has only the in-frame clones, and not every one. The sample consists of about half a million clones, around 10% of them appearing once. Sequencing used naive CD4+ T cells from blood. The source is a young woman in good health.

This clone was recorded a few times. The rearrangement links TRBV19 to TRBJ1-1; the D is unclear. The germline CDR1 and CDR2 sequences are LNHDA and SQIVND (reference sequence). The CDR3 has 13 amino acids. The V gene lost 0 bases and the J gene lost 1 base, with 3 bases spanning the gap. This chain's CDR3 is CASSIDRNTEAFF. As DNA, the CDR3 is TGTGCCAGTAGTATAGACAGGAACACTGAAGCTTTCTTT.

This chain connects TRBV18 to TRBJ2-5, with no clear D. The V end was cut by 5 bases, the J end by 1 base, with 5 bases between. The CDR3 loop spans 12 amino acids. The germline CDR1 and CDR2 sequences are KGHSH and LQKENI. The CDR3 is CASSALQETQYF. For the CDR3, the DNA is TGTGCCAGCTCAGCACTCCAAGAGACCCAGTACTTC.

The chain is built from TRBV7-9 and TRBJ1-4; weak D call: TRBD1 (5 bases). The CDR3 covers 14 residues. Trimming removed 4 bases at V and 13 bases at J, with 19 bases between. Germline CDR1 SEHNR, CDR2 FQNEAQ (reference sequence). CDR3 amino acids: CASSSPAEGSGLFF. The CDR3 DNA reads TGTGCCAGCAGCTCGCCGGCGGAGGGGAGTGGACTGTTTTTT. The variable domain in full, with the rest retrieved from reference TRBV7-9 and TRBJ1-4, is DTGVSQNPRHKITKRGQNVTFRCDPISEHNRLYWYRQTLGQGPEFLTYFQNEAQLEKSRLLSDRFSAERPKGSFSTLEIQRTEQGDSAMYLCASSSPAEGSGLFFGSGTQLSVL.

In this sample, this clone turned up a few times. The same CDR3 is also encoded by other DNA sequences in this sample. The chain uses TRBV7-9 and TRBJ2-3; D is unclear. The germline CDR1 and CDR2 sequences are SEHNR and FQNEAQ (reference sequence). The ends were cut back, 3 bases at V and 3 bases at J, with 7 bases in the middle. CDR3 size: 13 residues. In DNA form, the CDR3 reads TGTGCCAGCAGCTTTGGCAGTACAGATACGCAGTATTTT. This translates into CASSFGSTDTQYF.

The genes are TRBV7-2 and TRBJ2-5, with D hard to call. Trimming cost V 0 bases and J 4 bases, with 6 bases left between them. Germline assignment: CDR1 SGHTA and CDR2 FQGNSA. This CDR3 is 13 amino acids long. In nucleotides, the CDR3 is TGTGCCAGCAGCTTAGCCAGATTAGAGACCCAGTACTTC. Translating it yields CASSLARLETQYF.

This clone was seen more than once but under ten times. The chain is built from TRBV7-2 and TRBJ2-5, with D perhaps given as TRBD1 or TRBD2 (6 bases each). Trimming removed 6 bases from V and 2 bases from J, with 13 bases in between. The CDR3 totals 14 residues. Looked up from germline, CDR1 is SGHTA and CDR2 is FQGNSA. CDR3 amino acids: CASRQGLTQETQYF. The CDR3 nucleotides are TGTGCCAGCAGACAGGGACTTACTCAAGAGACCCAGTACTTC.

The rearrangement joins TRBV7-6 to TRBJ1-2; D not certain. V lost 5 bases and J 8 bases, leaving 15 bases between the germline ends. CDR1 SGHVS and CDR2 FNYEAQ come from the germline V gene. CDR3 length equals 13 residues. The DNA for the CDR3 is TGTGCCAGCAGCGCTGGGGTCCTCGGAGGCTACACCTTC. As protein: CASSAGVLGGYTF.

Turning to this clone: The sample has other DNA sequences that encode this CDR3 too. The chain couples TRBV20-1 to TRBJ1-2; perhaps TRBD1 as D (6 bases). The CDR3 runs to 11 residues. Trimming shortened V by 2 bases and J by 5 bases, and 6 bases separated the two germline ends. The V gene's germline CDR1 is DFQATT and CDR2 SNEGSKA (reference sequence). Here the CDR3 reads CSARQGYGYTF. CDR3 DNA: TGCAGTGCTAGACAGGGGTATGGCTACACCTTC.

This clone was counted only a few times. V usage is TRBV7-2 and J usage is TRBJ1-3; the D is unclear. This CDR3 is built from 15 residues. Trimming cost V 1 base and J 4 bases, with 11 bases left between them. Germline V gene lookup returns CDR1 SGHTA and CDR2 FQGNSA. CDR3 in DNA: TGTGCCAGCAGCTTAGTTTCCGGGAACGGAAACACCATATATTTT. This encodes CASSLVSGNGNTIYF. The full variable domain, completed using reference TRBV7-2 and TRBJ1-3, is GAGVSQSPSNKVTEKGKDVELRCDPISGHTALYWYRQSLGQGLEFLIYFQGNSAPDKSGLPSDRFSAERTGGSVSTLTIQRTQQEDSAVYLCASSLVSGNGNTIYFGEGSWLTVV.

The chain couples TRBV29-1 to TRBJ1-2; unclear D gene. This CDR3 is 13 amino acids long. Germline CDR1 SQVTM, CDR2 ANQGSEA. Trimming took off 8 bases at V and 3 bases at J, with 16 bases between the two ends. CDR3 amino acids: CSFRWREDYGYTF. CDR3 in DNA: TGCAGCTTCCGGTGGCGCGAGGACTATGGCTACACCTTC.

CDR3 nucleotide sequence: TGTGCCAGCAGCTCCGCCTGGGGATCAGATACGCAGTATTTT. Translated: CASSSAWGSDTQYF. The V call is TRBV7-3, the J call TRBJ2-3; the D is unclear. This CDR3 has 14 amino acids. V was pared by 4 bases and J by 4 bases, with 12 bases between. The germline gives CDR1 SGHTA, CDR2 FQGTGA.

This chain joins TRBV29-1 and TRBJ2-3; D is unclear. The germline V gene has CDR1 SQVTM and CDR2 ANQGSEA. V was cut by 1 base and J by 1 base, with 15 bases left in between. CDR3 length: 16 amino acids. The CDR3 DNA reads as TGCAGCGTTGAAGGGATGGACCCTCGGCGCACAGATACGCAGTATTTT. This codes for CSVEGMDPRRTDTQYF.

The chain combines TRBV28 with TRBJ2-3; D possibly corresponds to TRBD2 (5 bases). The CDR3 totals 13 residues. Looked up from germline, CDR1 is MDHEN and CDR2 is SYDVKM. V was pared by 3 bases and J by 7 bases, with 11 bases between. In DNA form, the CDR3 reads TGTGCCAGCAGTTTGCCAACGGGGAATACGCAGTATTTT. Its protein is CASSLPTGNTQYF.

This clone has just a few counts. This specimen includes other DNA sequences encoding the same CDR3. The V call is TRBV30, the J call TRBJ1-5; D call uncertain. V gave up 0 bases and J gave up 7 bases, with 10 bases separating them. Germline-derived CDR1 and CDR2 are GTSNPN and SVGIG (reference sequence). CDR3 size: 13 residues. The CDR3 DNA follows: TGTGCCTGGAGTGTAGGAGGGAACCAGCCCCAGCATTTT. Its translation is CAWSVGGNQPQHF.

For this clone: Other DNA sequences from this sample encode an identical CDR3 as well. The chain is built from TRBV7-2 and TRBJ2-3; the match to TRBD2 covers 13 bases. This CDR3 has 16 residues. The trim removed 4 bases at V and 1 base at J, leaving 2 bases unmatched. From germline, CDR1 is SGHTA and CDR2 FQGNSA. The chain's CDR3 is CASSSGLAGGTDTQYF. In DNA form, the CDR3 reads TGTGCCAGCAGCTCTGGACTAGCGGGAGGCACAGATACGCAGTATTTT.

The chain links TRBV2 to TRBJ2-7; D is unresolved. CDR1 SNHLY and CDR2 FYNNEI come from the germline V gene. The V and J ends lost 5 bases and 5 bases respectively, with 4 bases between them. CDR3 size: 10 residues. Here the CDR3 DNA reads TGTGCCAGCAGTCGTAACGAGCAGTACTTC. It yields the protein CASSRNEQYF.

About this clone: Being one base from a much bigger clone, this may be a read error. This chain joins TRBV7-6 and TRBJ2-3, with D uncertain. Germline V gene sequence: CDR1 SGHVS, CDR2 FNYEAQ. Trimming cost V 1 base and J 4 bases, with 3 bases left between them. The CDR3 runs 12 residues. The CDR3 nucleotides are TGTGCCAGCAGCTTAGACTCAGATACGCAGTATTTT. Its protein product is CASSLDSDTQYF.

This clone was seen more than once but under ten times. The rearrangement links TRBV18 to TRBJ1-1; 7 bases are shared with TRBD1. From germline, CDR1 is KGHSH and CDR2 LQKENI. The junction had 6 bases not matched to a gene; V was cut back by 3 bases and J by 8 bases. This CDR3 is built from 13 residues. The CDR3 protein is CASSPGQRTEAFF. The CDR3 DNA follows: TGTGCCAGCTCACCGGGACAGCGGACAGAAGCTTTCTTT.

The CDR3 spells CASAGGTFHSDTQYF. In DNA form, the CDR3 reads TGTGCTAGTGCCGGAGGGACTTTTCACTCAGATACGCAGTATTTT. This chain connects TRBV12-5 to TRBJ2-3; perhaps TRBD2 as D (6 bases). This CDR3 is built from 15 residues. Germline assignment: CDR1 LGHNT and CDR2 FRNRAP. Trimming left V 7 bases short and J 4 bases short, with 18 bases between.

This clone showed up just a few times. At one of its ends the junction is not consistent with the germline gene, which may arise from a read error. This chain links TRBV4-3 with TRBJ2-7; 11 positions match TRBD2. Germline CDR1 LGHNA, CDR2 YSLEER. The CDR3 extends over 13 amino acids. DNA of the CDR3: TGCGCCAGCAGCCCGGGACTAGCGGCCCGGAGTGACTTC. This translates into CASSPGLAARSDF.

As concerns this clone: Other nucleotide sequences from this sample produce the same CDR3. This sequence joins TRBV2 and TRBJ2-2; no reliable D call. Trimming shortened V by 4 bases and J by 6 bases, and 3 bases separated the two germline ends. The germline gives CDR1 SNHLY, CDR2 FYNNEI. The CDR3 contains 11 residues. The chain's CDR3 is CASSVAGELFF. The CDR3 region has the DNA TGTGCCAGCAGTGTAGCCGGGGAGCTGTTTTTT.

This clone was seen a few times. The sample contains more than one DNA sequence encoding this CDR3. The gene calls are TRBV20-1 and TRBJ2-7; 7 bases fit TRBD1. Germline loops: CDR1 DFQATT, CDR2 SNEGSKA (reference sequence). V was clipped by 5 bases and J by 3 bases; unmatched bases: 1. This CDR3 region has 11 residues. The CDR3 reads CSAAGGYEQYF. As DNA, the CDR3 is TGCAGTGCTGCAGGGGGCTACGAGCAGTACTTC.

The chain employs TRBV15 and TRBJ2-1, with TRBD1 identical over 9 bases. The CDR3 extends over 14 amino acids. Trimming at V came to 3 bases and at J to 5 bases, leaving 2 bases not matched to a gene. Germline assignment: CDR1 LNHNV and CDR2 YYDKDF (reference sequence). CDR3 amino acids: CATSRGQGNNEQFF. The CDR3, as DNA: TGTGCCACCAGCAGGGGACAGGGAAACAATGAGCAGTTCTTC.

There are a few counts of this clone. The chain combines TRBV4-1 with TRBJ2-7, with D possibly TRBD1 on 5 matching bases. V gave up 1 base and J gave up 2 bases, with 9 bases separating them. Germline CDR1 and CDR2: MGHRA and YSYEKL. CDR3 size: 14 residues. CDR3 region: CASSQGQGAYEQYV. CDR3 in DNA: TGCGCCAGCAGCCAAGGGCAGGGTGCCTACGAGCAGTACGTC.

This clone was counted only a few times. The V gene is TRBV7-9, the J gene TRBJ2-5; D gene uncertain. V was cut by 4 bases and J by 0 bases, with 9 bases left in between. CDR1 SEHNR and CDR2 FQNEAQ come from the germline V gene (reference sequence). The CDR3 runs to 14 residues. CDR3 coding DNA: TGTGCCAGCAGCTCTGCAGCGTACCAAGAGACCCAGTACTTC. This translates into CASSSAAYQETQYF. Full variable domain (remainder filled in from reference TRBV7-9 and TRBJ2-5): DTGVSQNPRHKITKRGQNVTFRCDPISEHNRLYWYRQTLGQGPEFLTYFQNEAQLEKSRLLSDRFSAERPKGSFSTLEIQRTEQGDSAMYLCASSSAAYQETQYFGPGTRLLVL.

V usage is TRBV29-1 and J usage is TRBJ2-7, with D perhaps TRBD2 (5 bases). Germline-derived CDR1 and CDR2 are SQVTM and ANQGSEA. Trimming took off 4 bases at V and 6 bases at J, with 10 bases between the two ends. This CDR3 is 11 amino acids long. This CDR3 reads CSVVGRGEQYF. The CDR3 DNA is TGCAGCGTTGTCGGACGGGGCGAGCAGTACTTC.

The chain couples TRBV4-3 to TRBJ1-3; possible D gene TRBD1, 6 bases. The CDR3 extends over 18 amino acids. The germline V gene has CDR1 LGHNA and CDR2 YSLEER. V was trimmed by 0 bases and J by 0 bases, leaving 15 bases between them. CDR3 coding DNA: TGCGCCAGCAGCCAAGACCCCCCACAAGGGGGCTCTGGAAACACCATATATTTT. Translating it yields CASSQDPPQGGSGNTIYF.

This clone was seen just once. The chain uses TRBV27 and TRBJ2-5; D is possibly TRBD2 (5 bases). The CDR3 runs to 15 residues. V lost 6 bases to trimming and J lost 5 bases, with 19 bases between them. Germline V lookup: CDR1 MNHEY, CDR2 SMNVEV (reference sequence). The CDR3, as DNA: TGTGCCAGCAGAAAACAACCTAGCAGTTTCGAGACCCAGTACTTC. This translates into CASRKQPSSFETQYF.